The entry below gives a single T cell receptor beta chain sequence along with its context. This sample is part of a study of blood T cell repertoires in COVID-19. CDR1 is SGHVS and CDR2 is FQNEAQ in the germline V gene. This CDR3 spans 16 amino acids. V was pared by 2 bases and J by 2 bases, with 13 bases between. The data were produced by immunoSEQ multiplex PCR, yet TCRdb's version contains in-frame clones alone and is incomplete. This table holds roughly 130,000 clones, about 70% found once. The source of this sequence is a man older than 75 with acute or convalescent COVID-19. Sequences were obtained from peripheral blood. The chain recombines TRBV7-8 with TRBJ1-5, with a tentative D call TRBD1 (6 bases). The CDR3 protein is CASSLHPGVGNQPQHF. CDR3 nucleotide sequence: TGTGCCAGCAGCTTACACCCAGGGGTGGGCAATCAGCCCCAGCATTTT.